The present T cell receptor (beta chain) was sequenced within a study of Graves' ophthalmopathy and Graves' hyperthyroidism (dated by TCRdb to 2017 to 2018). Regarding the research as a whole: Stable hyperthyroidism was defined as no progression to ophthalmopathy within 18 months of follow-up. In total, around 140 blood samples were TCR-sequenced: under 45 ophthalmopathy, some 75 hyperthyroidism and some 17 hyperthyroidism-to-ophthalmopathy patients. The independent validation cohort included under 20 hyperthyroidism patients plus 17 patients who later progressed from hyperthyroidism to ophthalmopathy. In several hyperthyroidism patients, the T-cell repertoires found in thyroid tissue were compared with those found in blood. The study used signatures of the TCR beta repertoire to tell Graves' ophthalmopathy apart from Graves' hyperthyroidism and to predict which patients would progress to ophthalmopathy. Once sampling was done, hyperthyroidism patients were given methimazole at a starting dose of 30 mg daily, while ophthalmopathy patients were given high-dose intravenous methylprednisolone. To explore V-J signatures distinguishing ophthalmopathy from hyperthyroidism, a discovery set of 100 patients (roughly 42 ophthalmopathy, over 55 stable hyperthyroidism) was enrolled.

On the study overall, not on this receptor specifically: In validation, the model predicted ophthalmopathy progression with 55% to 71% sensitivity and roughly 78% specificity; roughly 12 predicted patients were CT-confirmed with GO in a median of approximately 6.2 months. Among expanded thyroid clonotypes with frequency above 0.001, most also showed up in blood, which suggests that blood repertoires may reflect the thyroid immune response. Sample size was not predetermined statistically, and investigators were not blinded to group allocation. In cross-validation, the 13-signature model distinguished ophthalmopathy from stable hyperthyroidism with less than 90% sensitivity and over 81% specificity, while in the test set the corresponding values were about 80% and 75%.

For repertoire sequencing, TCR beta CDR3 regions were amplified from RNA transcripts. HTBI primers and the Qiagen OneStep RT-PCR kit were used in a first-round RT-PCR, which was followed by a second-round multiplex PCR, size selection and purification. Libraries were sequenced on an Illumina HiSeq2000 using paired-end 100 bp reads. Per the authors' processing: SOAPnuke was used to process the reads, removing any read that contained adapters or uncalled bases, had a mean Phred below 15, or lacked an exact match to the constant primer or identifier. COPE v1.2.5 was used to merge the high-quality paired reads. Each unique nucleotide sequence was defined as a clonotype, and clonotypes were aligned to IMGT TRB V, D and J references with MiTCR v1.1. The analysis was limited to V-J combinations with a frequency above 0.0001, which together covered 99% to 99.2% of repertoires. For each V-J combination, a TCR clonal expansion and chaos score was defined as the ratio of F50 clonal expansion to chaos observed in the TCRdist matrix. Features were reduced by Welch's t-statistics and random forest to over 10 V-J combinations, which fed a naive Bayes classifier. The similarity between thyroid and blood repertoires was quantified using the Morisita-Horn index. TCRdb's own reprocessing of the public reads used fastp at Q25 and MiXCR and kept productive beta chains. Each entry merges the rows of one CDR3 protein and shows their most common DNA and genes. These V and J calls are TCRdb output, not the study's own analysis. The sample table lists 560,000 or so distinct CDR3 sequences, approximately 35% of them with a count of one. The top ten clonotypes cover 4% to 5% of the sample.

The CDR3 holds 13 amino acids from the cysteine to the phenylalanine. The sequence is cut down to CDR3 DNA, 39 bases in frame from base 1. CDR1 SNHLY and CDR2 FYNNEI are derived from the germline V gene. Hyperthyroidism patients were newly diagnosed, were aged 18 to 65 years, and had a disease duration under 2 months. Anyone with other autoimmune diseases, uncontrolled infections, pregnancy or lactation was excluded from the study. Clinical symptoms, serum thyroxine, TRAb, thyroid ultrasound and orbital computed tomography were used for diagnosis. Total RNA was extracted using Trizol reagent, and RNA quality was checked on an Agilent 2100 Bioanalyzer. As regards this clonotype: Its antigen target is currently unknown. No qualities accompany the bases; no much larger clone lies one base away.

This receptor chain uses TRBV2 and TRBJ1-2; a stretch of 10 junction bases matches TRBD1. The TCR comes from an adult man with Graves' hyperthyroidism. The specimen was peripheral blood or thyroid tissue (not recorded which). The CDR3 reads CYRDRGFNYGYTF. The DNA sequence is as follows: TGTTACAGGGACAGGGGATTCAACTATGGCTACACCTTC.